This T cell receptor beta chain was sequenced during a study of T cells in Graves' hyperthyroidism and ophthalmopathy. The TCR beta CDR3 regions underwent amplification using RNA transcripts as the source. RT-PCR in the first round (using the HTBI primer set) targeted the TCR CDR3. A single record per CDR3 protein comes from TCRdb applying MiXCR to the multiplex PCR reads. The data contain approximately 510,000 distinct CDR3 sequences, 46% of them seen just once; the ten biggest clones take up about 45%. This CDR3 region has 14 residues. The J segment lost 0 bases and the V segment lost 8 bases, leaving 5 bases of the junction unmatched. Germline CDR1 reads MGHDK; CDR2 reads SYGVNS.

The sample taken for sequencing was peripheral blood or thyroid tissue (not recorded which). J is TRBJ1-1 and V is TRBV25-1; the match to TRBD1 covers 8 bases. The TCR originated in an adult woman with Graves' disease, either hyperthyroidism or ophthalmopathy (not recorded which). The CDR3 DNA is TGTGCCAGCCCAATGGACAGGGTGAACACTGAAGCTTTCTTT. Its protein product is CASPMDRVNTEAFF.